The next 17 T cell receptor beta chains were all read from a single sample in a study of beta chain features in type 1 diabetes. Expressed TCRB transcripts got sequenced, as all isolated RNA was reverse transcribed. TCRdb's table, derived via immunoSEQ multiplex PCR, lists solely in-frame clones and lacks some. The table includes roughly 150,000 clones, approximately 8.4% detected once. The sample was central memory CD4+ T cells from blood. The receptors derive from a woman aged 18-35 years in good health.

The chain has TRBV11-3 and TRBJ1-1; D not resolved. The CDR3 is 13 amino acids. CDR1 is SGHNT and CDR2 is YENEEA in the germline V gene. The V end lost 0 bases, the J end lost 4 bases, and 6 bases lay between the germline ends. The CDR3 reads CASSLDQVTEAFF. CDR3 nucleotide sequence: TGTGCCAGCAGCTTAGATCAGGTCACTGAAGCTTTCTTT.

In DNA form, the CDR3 reads TGTGCCATCAGGGACAGGGTGGATCAGCCCCAGCATTTT. It codes for CAIRDRVDQPQHF. This chain connects TRBV10-3 to TRBJ1-5, with 8 bases identical to TRBD1. CDR3 length: 13 amino acids. The V gene end was trimmed by 6 bases and the J gene end by 5 bases; junction bases not matched to a gene: 3. In germline, CDR1 is ENHRY, CDR2 SYGVKD.

Concerning this clone: This sample includes further DNA sequences coding for the same CDR3. The chain has TRBV7-2 and TRBJ2-3; weak D call: TRBD1 (6 bases). Germline CDR1 is SGHTA and CDR2 is FQGNSA. Trimming left V 3 bases short and J 4 bases short, with 11 bases between. The CDR3 consists of 14 residues. The CDR3 DNA reads as TGTGCCAGCAGCTTCCAGGGGTTTGCAGATACGCAGTATTTT. It translates to CASSFQGFADTQYF.

This chain connects TRBV7-9 to TRBJ1-1, with unresolved D. Deletions cut 5 bases from V and 0 bases from J, with 7 bases between. The CDR3 length is 13 residues. Per the germline V gene, CDR1 is SEHNR and CDR2 is FQNEAQ (reference sequence). The CDR3 nucleotides are TGTGCCAGCAGCGTCCAGTTGAACACTGAAGCTTTCTTT. Translated: CASSVQLNTEAFF. The variable domain in full, completed from reference TRBV7-9 and TRBJ1-1, reads DTGVSQNPRHKITKRGQNVTFRCDPISEHNRLYWYRQTLGQGPEFLTYFQNEAQLEKSRLLSDRFSAERPKGSFSTLEIQRTEQGDSAMYLCASSVQLNTEAFFGQGTRLTVV.

The table lists this clone with a few counts. The rearrangement uses TRBV7-9 and TRBJ2-7; D is unclear. V dropped 3 bases and J dropped 3 bases, with 12 bases sitting between them. The germline V gene has CDR1 SEHNR and CDR2 FQNEAQ (reference sequence). CDR3 size: 14 residues. Written as DNA, the CDR3 is TGTGCCAGCAGCTTGTCGACACAGAGCTACGAGCAGTACTTC. Translated: CASSLSTQSYEQYF. Full variable domain (outside the CDR3, taken from reference TRBV7-9 and TRBJ2-7): DTGVSQNPRHKITKRGQNVTFRCDPISEHNRLYWYRQTLGQGPEFLTYFQNEAQLEKSRLLSDRFSAERPKGSFSTLEIQRTEQGDSAMYLCASSLSTQSYEQYFGPGTRLTVT.

This clone appeared a few times. This sequence joins TRBV5-4 and TRBJ1-2; D gene unclear. This CDR3 is built from 13 residues. Germline lookup yields CDR1 SGHNT and CDR2 YYREEE (reference sequence). Trimming stripped 4 bases from V and 5 bases from J, with 12 bases between. CDR3 residues: CASSPREGYGYTF. CDR3 nucleotide sequence: TGTGCCAGCAGCCCTAGGGAGGGTTATGGCTACACCTTC.

Points on this clone: This sample includes further DNA sequences coding for the same CDR3. V and J are TRBV18 and TRBJ2-7; TRBD1 matches at 7 bases. Germline values: CDR1 KGHSH, CDR2 LQKENI. This CDR3 has 15 amino acids. V was clipped by 3 bases and J by 0 bases; unmatched bases: 5. The CDR3: CASSPGTDSSYEQYF. Written as DNA, the CDR3 is TGTGCCAGCTCACCGGGGACAGATTCCTCCTACGAGCAGTACTTC.

The table lists this clone with a few counts. J is TRBJ1-1 and V is TRBV6-5, with D possibly TRBD1 on 5 matching bases. The CDR3 runs to 15 residues. Trimming pared 0 bases from V and 4 bases from J, leaving 12 bases between. Germline CDR1 is MNHEY and CDR2 is SVGAGI. DNA for the CDR3: TGTGCCAGCAGTTACTCGCTAGGTCAGGGCACTGAAGCTTTCTTT. Its protein is CASSYSLGQGTEAFF.

The CDR3 bases are TGTGCCAGTAGTACCCTCGCGGGGGGGAGCTACGAGCAGTACTTC. It yields the protein CASSTLAGGSYEQYF. The chain joins TRBV19 to TRBJ2-7, with TRBD2 identical over 9 bases. V dropped 4 bases and J dropped 3; count of bases not matched to a gene: 7. This CDR3 contains 15 residues. Germline V CDR1 and CDR2: LNHDA, SQIVND (reference sequence).

The chain is built from TRBV19 and TRBJ2-1; 7 positions match TRBD2. J was trimmed by 5 bases and V by 7 bases; bases with no gene match: 8. Germline V lookup: CDR1 LNHDA, CDR2 SQIVND (reference sequence). The CDR3 extends over 14 amino acids. CDR3 amino acids: CASTHGRRDNEQFF. The CDR3 bases are TGTGCCAGTACACACGGGAGGCGTGACAATGAGCAGTTCTTC.

V is TRBV30 and J is TRBJ1-1; D is perhaps TRBD1 (5 bases). There are 14 residues in the CDR3. Germline values: CDR1 GTSNPN, CDR2 SVGIG (reference sequence). Trimming took 0 bases from V and 1 from J, leaving 9 bases between them. The CDR3 DNA follows: TGTGCCTGGAGTGTTGGACACCCGAACACTGAAGCTTTCTTT. This codes for CAWSVGHPNTEAFF.

The chain recombines TRBV11-3 with TRBJ2-7; possibly TRBD2 for D (5 bases). This CDR3 contains 11 residues. V shed 5 bases and J shed 6 bases, with 8 bases lying between them. The V gene's germline CDR1 is SGHNT and CDR2 YENEEA. The CDR3 here is CASSLAREQYF. Here the CDR3 DNA reads TGTGCCAGCAGCCTAGCCCGCGAGCAGTACTTC.

The V and J genes are TRBV27 and TRBJ2-2, with D possibly being TRBD1 (5 bases). Germline loops: CDR1 MNHEY, CDR2 SMNVEV (reference sequence). The CDR3 consists of 16 residues. Trimming pared 6 bases from V and 2 bases from J, leaving 16 bases between. For the CDR3, the DNA is TGTGCCAGCAGGTCCGTAGACAGCACTAACACCGGGGAGCTGTTTTTT. Its protein product is CASRSVDSTNTGELFF.

The sample holds a few counts of this clone. At one of its ends the junction is not consistent with the germline gene, which may arise from a read error. V and J are TRBV7-7 and TRBJ2-5; no reliable D call. Germline loops: CDR1 SSHAT, CDR2 FNYEAQ (reference sequence). The CDR3 loop spans 14 amino acids. In nucleotides, the CDR3 is TGTGCTAGCAGCTTTCTAGGATTGCAAGAGACCCAGTACTTC. It yields the protein CASSFLGLQETQYF.

The DNA of the CDR3 is TGTGCCAGCAGTCCCCGGGACAGGGGCGATCAGCCCCAGCATTTT. Translation: CASSPRDRGDQPQHF. This rearrangement joins TRBV6-5 to TRBJ1-5; the match to TRBD1 covers 10 bases. V shed 5 bases, J shed 5 bases, and the junction held 6 bases outside the gene matches. The germline gives CDR1 MNHEY, CDR2 SVGAGI. This CDR3 region has 15 residues.

This clone was detected only a few times. The gene calls are TRBV27 and TRBJ1-2; D remains ambiguous. This CDR3 spans 11 amino acids. The germline V gene encodes CDR1 MNHEY and CDR2 SMNVEV (reference sequence). V was shortened by 5 bases and J by 10 bases, with 11 bases between the two germline ends. CDR3 nucleotide sequence: TGTGCCAGCAGTCCGGGGTCGGTCTACACCTTC. This sequence encodes CASSPGSVYTF.

This clone turned up a few times. CDR3 in DNA: TGTGCCAGCAGCTTAAACCCGGGACTTAACACCGGGGAGCTGTTTTTT. Its translation: CASSLNPGLNTGELFF. The chain carries TRBV7-2 and TRBJ2-2; possibly TRBD2 for D (6 bases). V lost 2 bases and J lost 2, with 12 bases in between. CDR1 is SGHTA, CDR2 FQGNSA, per germline. The CDR3 is 16 residues long.